The next 19 T cell receptor beta chains were all read from a single sample in a study of shared clonotypes between healthy human individuals. Only in-frame clones appear in the TCRdb table, and some are missing; sequencing was by immunoSEQ multiplex PCR. The repertoire includes 2 million to 3 million clones, more than 80% of them detected once, and 0.14% sits in the top ten. Sequenced: naive CD4+ T cells sorted from blood. Subset defined: CD45RA+ positively selected. Receptors originate from a man aged 18-30 years in good health.

The chain carries TRBV30 and TRBJ2-2, with TRBD2 matching over 8 bases. CDR3 length: 14 amino acids. V lost 6 bases to trimming and J lost 6 bases; unmatched junction nucleotides: 9. CDR1 is GTSNPN, CDR2 SVGIG, per germline (reference sequence). The CDR3 reads CACTREGEAGELFF. Written as DNA, the CDR3 is TGTGCCTGCACCCGGGAGGGCGAGGCCGGGGAGCTGTTTTTT.

This chain uses TRBV11-2 with TRBJ2-7; D not certain. Germline loops: CDR1 SGHAT, CDR2 FQNNGV. The V end lost 3 bases, the J end lost 4 bases, and 13 bases lay between the germline ends. This CDR3 spans 14 amino acids. CDR3 nucleotide sequence: TGTGCCAGCAGCTTGTCCGACATCGTATACGAGCAGTACTTC. This gives the protein CASSLSDIVYEQYF. Based on the CDR3 plus reference TRBV11-2 and TRBJ2-7, the full variable domain is EAGVAQSPRYKIIEKRQSVAFWCNPISGHATLYWYQQILGQGPKLLIQFQNNGVVDDSQLPKDRFSAERLKGVDSTLKIQPAKLEDSAVYLCASSLSDIVYEQYFGPGTRLTVT.

This clone has a single count. The sample holds other DNA sequences that translate to the same CDR3. The V call is TRBV7-2, the J call TRBJ2-2, with D perhaps TRBD1 (6 bases). CDR3 size: 14 residues. V lost 5 bases and J 5 bases, leaving 12 bases between the germline ends. CDR1 is SGHTA, CDR2 FQGNSA, per germline. The CDR3 loop reads CASSHRGGTGELFF. CDR3 DNA sequence: TGTGCCAGCAGCCACCGAGGGGGAACCGGGGAGCTGTTTTTT. Full variable domain (missing parts from reference TRBV7-2 and TRBJ2-2): GAGVSQSPSNKVTEKGKDVELRCDPISGHTALYWYRQSLGQGLEFLIYFQGNSAPDKSGLPSDRFSAERTGGSVSTLTIQRTQQEDSAVYLCASSHRGGTGELFFGEGSRLTVL.

The rearrangement joins TRBV7-3 to TRBJ2-2; the D is unclear. CDR3 length: 14 amino acids. The germline gives CDR1 SGHTA, CDR2 FQGTGA. V dropped 5 bases and J dropped 0 bases, with 7 bases sitting between them. CDR3: CASSPSPNTGELFF. CDR3 in DNA: TGTGCCAGCAGCCCGAGCCCGAACACCGGGGAGCTGTTTTTT.

This clone was seen a few times. V is TRBV4-1 and J is TRBJ1-6; 9 nucleotides line up with TRBD1. V dropped 0 bases and J dropped 7; count of bases not matched to a gene: 10. CDR3 length: 18 amino acids. Germline V gene lookup returns CDR1 MGHRA and CDR2 YSYEKL. CDR3 in DNA: TGCGCCAGCAGCCAAGAGTCCGGGGACAGGGCCTCAAATTCACCCCTCCACTTT. Translated: CASSQESGDRASNSPLHF.

This chain connects TRBV2 to TRBJ1-5, with D uncertain. Trimming left V 2 bases short and J 2 bases short, with 16 bases between. This CDR3 contains 17 residues. Per the germline V gene, CDR1 is SNHLY and CDR2 is FYNNEI. CDR3 sequence (DNA): TGTGCCAGCAGTGAATCCCGGACCTGGTCGGGCAATCAGCCCCAGCATTTT. Protein: CASSESRTWSGNQPQHF.

This chain uses TRBV6-5 with TRBJ1-2; possibly TRBD1 for D (5 bases). This CDR3 is 15 amino acids long. Trimming took 1 base from V and 0 from J, leaving 9 bases between them. Per the germline V gene, CDR1 is MNHEY and CDR2 is SVGAGI. DNA of the CDR3: TGTGCCAGCAGTTACTGGGACGGAACTAACTATGGCTACACCTTC. It is translated as CASSYWDGTNYGYTF.

The table lists this clone with a count of one. The chain carries TRBV10-3 and TRBJ2-7, with 10 bases matching TRBD1. The V segment lost 6 bases and the J segment 0 bases; nucleotides outside the gene matches: 2. The CDR3 sequence is 14 residues long. The germline CDR1 and CDR2 sequences are ENHRY and SYGVKD. DNA of the CDR3: TGTGCCATCAGGGGGGACAGGGGCTCCTACGAGCAGTACTTC. Translating gives CAIRGDRGSYEQYF.

On this clone: The identical CDR3 is also encoded by other nucleotide sequences in the sample. The chain couples TRBV10-3 to TRBJ2-7; perhaps TRBD2 as D (6 bases). Trimming removed 0 bases from V and 3 bases from J, with 9 bases in between. This CDR3 is built from 14 residues. The germline V gene has CDR1 ENHRY and CDR2 SYGVKD. CDR3 region: CAISESGGIYEQYF. CDR3 coding DNA: TGTGCCATCAGTGAGTCGGGGGGAATCTACGAGCAGTACTTC.

The V and J genes are TRBV5-1 and TRBJ1-1; D is perhaps TRBD1 (6 bases). Trimming shortened V by 4 bases and J by 3 bases, and 13 bases separated the two germline ends. This CDR3 spans 14 amino acids. The germline V gene has CDR1 SGHRS and CDR2 YFSETQ. CDR3 protein: CASSTGQIHTEAFF. The CDR3, as DNA: TGCGCCAGCAGCACCGGACAGATCCACACTGAAGCTTTCTTT.

The chain employs TRBV12-5 and TRBJ2-1; D is ambiguous. Germline V gene sequence: CDR1 LGHNT, CDR2 FRNRAP. CDR3 size: 17 residues. V dropped 0 bases and J dropped 0 bases, with 12 bases sitting between them. The CDR3: CASGLVWDTSSYNEQFF. The CDR3 DNA reads TGTGCTAGTGGTTTGGTATGGGATACGAGCTCCTACAATGAGCAGTTCTTC.

The rearrangement joins TRBV2 to TRBJ1-6, with 8 bases matching TRBD1. CDR1 and CDR2 from the germline V gene are SNHLY and FYNNEI. The CDR3 totals 15 residues. Trimming removed 5 bases from V and 10 bases from J; junction bases left unmatched: 10. CDR3 residues: CASSWGQAEGSPLHF. Written as DNA, the CDR3 is TGTGCCAGCAGTTGGGGACAGGCGGAAGGCTCACCCCTCCACTTT.

The CDR3 DNA is TGTGCCAGCAGTTTTGACATATCCTTTAACTATGGCTACACCTTC. Protein sequence: CASSFDISFNYGYTF. The chain carries TRBV5-6 and TRBJ1-2; D is unclear. The germline V gene has CDR1 SGHDT and CDR2 YYEEEE. The CDR3 length is 15 residues. V lost 5 bases and J 1 base, leaving 15 bases between the germline ends.

This clone came up once. V gene TRBV5-4 combines with J gene TRBJ2-1; 12 bases match TRBD2. Germline CDR1 SGHNT, CDR2 YYREEE (reference sequence). V shed 6 bases and J 8 bases; nucleotides not matched to a gene: 6. This CDR3 has 14 amino acids. The CDR3 DNA is TGTGCCAGCACCCGGACTAGCGGGGTTTATGAGCAGTTCTTC. It yields the protein CASTRTSGVYEQFF. Filled out from reference TRBV5-4 and TRBJ2-1, the complete variable domain reads ETGVTQSPTHLIKTRGQQVTLRCSSQSGHNTVSWYQQALGQGPQFIFQYYREEENGRGNFPPRFSGLQFPNYSSELNVNALELDDSALYLCASTRTSGVYEQFFGPGTRLTVL.

The chain joins TRBV6-5 to TRBJ2-7, with D maybe TRBD2 (5 bases). V lost 9 bases and J 2 bases, leaving 17 bases between the germline ends. Germline-derived CDR1 and CDR2 are MNHEY and SVGAGI. The CDR3 extends over 14 amino acids. The CDR3: CASGFGMTTYEQYF. DNA for the CDR3: TGTGCCAGTGGCTTCGGGATGACGACCTACGAGCAGTACTTC.

This clone was seen once. V is TRBV6-1 and J is TRBJ1-1; 8 bases map to TRBD1. Unmatched junction bases numbered 5, after V lost 6 bases and J lost 5 bases. The CDR3 is made up of 13 amino acids. The germline V gene encodes CDR1 MNHNS and CDR2 SASEGT. CDR3 sequence (DNA): TGTGCCAGCAGCTCAGGGGGCTGGACTGAAGCTTTCTTT. Encoded protein: CASSSGGWTEAFF.

The rearrangement uses TRBV30 and TRBJ1-5; D remains ambiguous. The V end was cut by 3 bases, the J end by 3 bases, with 9 bases between. The CDR3 runs 13 residues. The germline V gene has CDR1 GTSNPN and CDR2 SVGIG (reference sequence). The CDR3, as DNA: TGTGCCTGGAGCGGTAAGGTCAATCAGCCCCAGCATTTT. Its protein is CAWSGKVNQPQHF.

This chain joins TRBV28 and TRBJ1-1; D might be TRBD1 (5 bases). Trimming took off 6 bases at V and 1 base at J, with 12 bases between the two ends. The CDR3 spans 14 residues. Germline loops: CDR1 MDHEN, CDR2 SYDVKM. In DNA, the CDR3 is TGTGCCAGCAGACCTACAAGGGGGAACACTGAAGCTTTCTTT. Encoded protein: CASRPTRGNTEAFF.

J is TRBJ2-5 and V is TRBV10-1, with 8 bases aligning to TRBD2. Trimming removed 2 bases from V and 2 bases from J; junction bases left unmatched: 7. CDR1 is WNHNN, CDR2 SYGVQD, per germline (reference sequence). The CDR3 contains 16 residues. For the CDR3, the DNA is TGCGCCAGCAGTGAGGGGGGTAGCGGGACGCAAGAGACCCAGTACTTC. This translates into CASSEGGSGTQETQYF.